A selection of T cell receptor beta chains follows, all from one sample in a study of shared clonotypes between healthy human individuals. The method was immunoSEQ multiplex PCR; TCRdb's version includes in-frame clones alone and lacks a portion of them. The sample lists more than 900,000 clones, around 82% seen once, with 0.55% to 0.7% in the top ten. Sample: memory CD4+ T cells from PBMCs. These receptors all stem from a man aged 18 to 30 in good health. Some clones in this sample may be carry-over from other donors' samples. Each CDR3 is given with its conserved first and last residue. A D gene is named only where the DNA matches it firmly. Clone size is shown for a subset of rows, as once, few, many or a class of expanded clone.

v_call	d_call	clone_size	j_call	cdr3_aa	cdr3_nt
TRBV19	-	-	TRBJ1-3	CASSIPGTKGNTIYF	TGTGCCAGTAGTATACCGGGGACAAAAGGAAACACCATATATTTT
TRBV27	-	few	TRBJ2-2	CASSSRTANTGELFF	TGTGCCAGCAGTTCACGGACAGCGAACACCGGGGAGCTGTTTTTT
TRBV28	-	-	TRBJ1-4	CASAAYTGDQKEKLFF	TGTGCCAGCGCAGCATACACAGGCGACCAAAAAGAAAAACTGTTTTTT
TRBV30	-	-	TRBJ2-7	CAWSVADSSYEQYF	TGTGCCTGGAGTGTAGCGGACTCGTCCTACGAGCAGTACTTC
TRBV7-8	-	-	TRBJ2-3	CASSAMDFVTDTQYF	TGTGCCAGCAGCGCGATGGACTTCGTCACAGATACGCAGTATTTT
TRBV5-1	TRBD1	-	TRBJ1-2	CASTTGGLGYGYTF	TGCGCCAGCACCACAGGGGGCCTGGGCTATGGCTACACCTTC
TRBV7-3	-	-	TRBJ2-1	CASSLMPDNEQFF	TGTGCCAGCAGCTTAATGCCGGACAATGAGCAGTTCTTC
TRBV6-1	-	-	TRBJ2-7	CASSEAGTRSYEQYF	TGTGCCAGCAGTGAAGCGGGGACACGCTCCTACGAGCAGTACTTC
TRBV6-1	TRBD1	-	TRBJ2-2	CASSDPRGQVNTGELFF	TGTGCCAGCAGTGACCCCAGGGGGCAGGTTAACACCGGGGAGCTGTTTTTT
TRBV18	TRBD2	-	TRBJ2-3	CASSPVMPSGASTDTQYF	TGTGCCAGCTCACCAGTTATGCCTAGCGGAGCTAGCACAGATACGCAGTATTTT
TRBV28	-	-	TRBJ2-7	CASSSPVTYEQYF	TGTGCCAGCAGTTCCCCCGTAACCTACGAGCAGTACTTC
TRBV19	-	few	TRBJ2-2	CASGDYTGELFF	TGTGCCAGTGGTGACTACACCGGGGAGCTGTTTTTT
TRBV2	-	many	TRBJ2-5	CASSYDQTETQYF	TGTGCCAGCAGCTACGACCAGACGGAGACCCAGTACTTC
TRBV9	-	-	TRBJ1-3	CASSVAVRGSGNTIYF	TGTGCCAGCAGCGTAGCGGTCAGGGGCTCTGGAAACACCATATATTTT
TRBV30	-	-	TRBJ1-6	CASRGQSSYNSPLHF	TGTGCCTCGCGCGGGCAGAGCTCCTATAATTCACCCCTCCACTTT
TRBV27	-	-	TRBJ2-5	CASSPASHGAQYF	TGTGCCAGCAGCCCGGCGTCCCATGGGGCCCAGTACTTC
TRBV6-6	TRBD1	-	TRBJ2-4	CASSSGTGNIQYF	TGTGCCAGCAGTTCCGGGACAGGAAACATTCAGTACTTC
TRBV27	-	-	TRBJ1-5	CASSLRGENQPQHF	TGTGCCAGCAGTTTAAGGGGGGAAAATCAGCCCCAGCATTTT
TRBV7-3	TRBD1	-	TRBJ2-1	CASSMGQGYNEQFF	TGTGCCAGCAGCATGGGACAGGGGTACAATGAGCAGTTCTTC
TRBV10-3	TRBD2	-	TRBJ2-1	CATEGASGSHLTNNEQFF	TGTGCCACAGAGGGCGCTAGCGGGTCCCACCTTACAAACAATGAGCAGTTCTTC
TRBV4-1	-	-	TRBJ1-5	CASSPQRDQEQPQHF	TGCGCCAGCAGCCCTCAGAGGGACCAGGAGCAGCCCCAGCATTTT
TRBV7-2	-	-	TRBJ1-2	CASSLFREGGYTF	TGTGCCAGCAGCTTATTTAGGGAGGGCGGCTACACCTTC